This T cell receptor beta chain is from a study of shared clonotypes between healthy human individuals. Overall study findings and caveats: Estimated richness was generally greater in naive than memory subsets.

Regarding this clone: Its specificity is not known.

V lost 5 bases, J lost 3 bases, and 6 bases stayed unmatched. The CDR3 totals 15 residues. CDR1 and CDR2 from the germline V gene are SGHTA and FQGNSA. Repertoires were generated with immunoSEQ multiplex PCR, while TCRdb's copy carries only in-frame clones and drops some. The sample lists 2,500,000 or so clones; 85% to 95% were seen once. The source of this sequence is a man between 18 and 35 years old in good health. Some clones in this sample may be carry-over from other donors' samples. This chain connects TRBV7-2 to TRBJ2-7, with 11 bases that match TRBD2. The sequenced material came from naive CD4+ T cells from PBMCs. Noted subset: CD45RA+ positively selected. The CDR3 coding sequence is TGTGCCAGCAGCACGAAGGGGACTAGCGGCTACGAGCAGTACTTC. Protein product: CASSTKGTSGYEQYF.